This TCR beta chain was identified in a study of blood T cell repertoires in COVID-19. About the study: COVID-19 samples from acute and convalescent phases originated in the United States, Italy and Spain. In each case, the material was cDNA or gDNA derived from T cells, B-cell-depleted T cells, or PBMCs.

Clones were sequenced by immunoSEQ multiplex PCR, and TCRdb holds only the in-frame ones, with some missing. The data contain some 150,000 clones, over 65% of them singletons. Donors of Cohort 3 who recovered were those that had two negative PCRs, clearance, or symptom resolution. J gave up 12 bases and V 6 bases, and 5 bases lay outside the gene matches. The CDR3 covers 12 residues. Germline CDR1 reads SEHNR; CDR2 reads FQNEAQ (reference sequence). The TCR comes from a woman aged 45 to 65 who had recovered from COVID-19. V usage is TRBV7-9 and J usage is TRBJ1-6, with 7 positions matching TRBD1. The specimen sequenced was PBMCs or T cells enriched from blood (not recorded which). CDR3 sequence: CASSLGGRPLHF. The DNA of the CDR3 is TGTGCCAGCAGTCTAGGGGGCAGACCCCTCCACTTT.